This T cell receptor beta chain was identified during a study of T cell responses to AZD1222 COVID-19 vaccine (dated by TCRdb to about 2021). For context, the study as a whole: AZD1222 recipients given second doses at about 4 weeks or at about 12 weeks were pooled, since spike-specific TCR depth and breadth were not found to differ between the two schedules. A total of just over 230 trial participants underwent TCR sequencing, of whom 200 to 220 received two doses of AZD1222 and some 26 received two doses of the MenACWY control vaccine. Trial participants were enrolled by age into 18-55, 56-69 and 70-plus year subgroups, with approximately 150, 28 and 58 TCR-sequenced participants respectively.

On this clone itself: This clone's antigen is unknown. Base qualities are not provided; no much larger clone lies one nucleotide away.

Reading the label with the study, this specimen's time point is: baseline before first vaccination. Samples from vaccinated people were obtained from the UK trials COV001 and COV002, which included a single-blind randomized controlled phase 2/3 trial of AZD1222 (ChAdOx1 nCoV-19) in healthy adults. Trial participant PBMC samples were collected at day 0 and day 28 after the second dose for TCRbeta chain sequencing. The CDR3 regions of human TCRbeta chains were subjected to immunosequencing. Processing in the source paper ran as follows. TCRs in the repertoires were compared against a reference library of SARS-CoV-2-specific TCRs that had been generated with the MIRA antigen-specificity platform. Breadth was defined as the fraction of unique TCRs that were SARS-CoV-2-associated. Depth was defined as the fraction of total T cells that were SARS-CoV-2-associated. Using the MIRA data, each spike-specific TCR was mapped to the spike region that the TCR reacts to and placed in a CD4 or CD8 class. Log10-transformed breadth and depth values were compared by one-way ANOVA with Sidak's multiple comparisons tests. TCRdb re-hosts the immuneACCESS table, in-frame sequences only. Its copies lack some clones; in the studies checked, an unresolved V gene accounts for under half of them, and the cause for the rest is not known. The V and J calls and clone size come from that table; D and trimming were worked out from the DNA. The sample contains about 92,000 clones, just over 90% of them found a single time. In total, the top ten clones hold approximately 21% of the sample.

CDR1 and CDR2 were assigned from the germline V gene as LGHNA and YNFKEQ. The CDR3 has 16 amino acids, counting the end cysteine and phenylalanine. Only CDR3 DNA is held: 48 bases, read in frame from base 1. After removal of 4 bases from V and 2 bases from J, the junction retains 6 bases not matched to a gene. Results and caveats for the whole study, not just this receptor: Conclusions about previously exposed vaccinees were limited because only five to seven AZD1222 recipients were SARS-CoV-2 seropositive at baseline. Most participants were white British and females outnumbered males, and the authors suggested that clonal diversity may have been underestimated. Nearly half of unique spike-specific TCRs reportedly recognized epitopes outside regions mutated in the B.1.351 and B.1.1.7 variants. Vaccine-associated CD4 TCRs spanned the whole spike protein, with dominant responses in regions 160-218 and 743-854. The 56-69-year group was small, and its depth increase did not reach significance, likely because of low power. Because no samples from the day 14 peak response were available, repertoires could be characterized only after the peak T cell response. Spike-specific TCR breadth and depth rose significantly after two AZD1222 doses compared with day 0 and with MenACWY recipients.

The source of this sequence is an adult in good health. The chain joins TRBV4-2 to TRBJ1-3; the central 9 bases match TRBD1. Sequenced here: peripheral blood, sampled on day 0 of AZD1222 vaccination. The CDR3 region has the sequence CASSLGQGTTGNTIYF. The DNA is as follows: TGTGCCAGCAGCCTTGGACAGGGGACGACTGGAAACACCATATATTTT.